These 27 T cell receptor beta chains originate from one sample sequenced in a study of tissue T cells after allogeneic stem cell transplantation. This table comes from immunoSEQ multiplex PCR, and its TCRdb copy is limited to in-frame clones, with some not included. The table records about 26,000 clones, about 89% of them present only once. Sequenced material: blood, taken before transplantation. The receptors stem from a male donor aged 60 or over who later had graft-versus-host disease after an allogeneic stem cell transplant.

The chain uses TRBV18 and TRBJ2-7; D gene ambiguous. The germline CDR1 and CDR2 sequences are KGHSH and LQKENI. The V gene lost 3 bases and the J gene lost 5 bases, with 8 bases spanning the gap. This CDR3 is built from 12 residues. The CDR3 nucleotides read TGTGCCAGCTCACCCCTTATGGACGAGCAGTACTTC. Its protein product is CASSPLMDEQYF.

This clone was found once. This chain uses TRBV28 with TRBJ1-2; D might be TRBD1 (6 bases). CDR1 is MDHEN and CDR2 is SYDVKM in the germline V gene. This CDR3 is 14 amino acids long. V was shortened by 7 bases and J by 4 bases, with 16 bases between the two germline ends. CDR3 sequence (DNA): TGTGCCAGCACCGTGGGGCAGGGGAGCTATGGCTACACCTTC. Encoded protein: CASTVGQGSYGYTF.

The chain links TRBV10-3 to TRBJ2-3; D is ambiguous. The V end was cut by 1 base, the J end by 0 bases, with 11 bases between. Per germline, CDR1 ENHRY and CDR2 SYGVKD. This CDR3 is built from 16 residues. The CDR3 loop reads CAISELGQTSTDTQYF. The CDR3 nucleotides read TGTGCCATCAGTGAGTTGGGCCAAACTAGCACAGATACGCAGTATTTT.

The chain recombines TRBV7-2 with TRBJ1-2, with D possibly matching TRBD1 (5 bases). The germline CDR1 and CDR2 sequences are SGHTA and FQGNSA. V was trimmed by 1 base and J by 2 bases, leaving 11 bases between them. CDR3 length equals 15 residues. CDR3 region: CASSLGPTGNYGYTF. CDR3 bases: TGTGCCAGCAGCTTAGGGCCAACAGGAAACTATGGCTACACCTTC.

This sequence joins TRBV7-2 and TRBJ2-5; 8 bases align to TRBD1. The CDR3 contains 14 residues. CDR1 and CDR2 (germline): SGHTA, FQGNSA. The V segment lost 1 base and the J segment 7 bases; nucleotides outside the gene matches: 5. The CDR3 protein is CASSLGSGGGTQYF. The CDR3 nucleotides read TGTGCCAGCAGCTTAGGGTCAGGGGGCGGGACCCAGTACTTC.

This rearrangement joins TRBV5-1 to TRBJ2-1, with 7 positions matching TRBD2. Trimming took 7 bases from V and 3 from J; bases not matched to a gene: 7. This CDR3 comprises 14 residues. Germline lookup yields CDR1 SGHRS and CDR2 YFSETQ. CDR3 nucleotides: TGCGCCAGCCAGGACGGCGGGGGCTACAATGAGCAGTTCTTC. This encodes CASQDGGGYNEQFF.

The chain is built from TRBV30 and TRBJ2-2; D call uncertain. V lost 2 bases and J lost 5, with 18 bases in between. The germline gives CDR1 GTSNPN, CDR2 SVGIG (reference sequence). This CDR3 has 16 amino acids. CDR3 sequence reads: CAWSSPVGYRTGELFF. The DNA for the CDR3 is TGTGCCTGGAGTTCCCCCGTGGGGTACCGGACCGGGGAGCTGTTTTTT.

Notes on this clone: Other DNA sequences from this sample encode an identical CDR3 as well. V is TRBV27 and J is TRBJ1-5; D gene ambiguous. V lost 2 bases and J 2 bases, leaving 10 bases between the germline ends. This CDR3 contains 15 residues. Germline CDR1 reads MNHEY; CDR2 reads SMNVEV (reference sequence). This CDR3 is CASSLEGLGNQPQHF. The DNA of the CDR3 is TGTGCCAGCAGTTTAGAAGGGTTGGGCAATCAGCCCCAGCATTTT.

The chain is built from TRBV7-8 and TRBJ2-2; 9 bases agree with TRBD2. Per germline, CDR1 SGHVS and CDR2 FQNEAQ. V trimming: 5 bases; J trimming: 12 bases; junction bases outside the gene matches: 13. This CDR3 is 15 amino acids long. The CDR3 DNA is TGTGCCAGCAGCCCCCAGACTAGCGGCCTTGGGAAGCTGTTTTTT. It specifies CASSPQTSGLGKLFF.

The rearrangement links TRBV7-2 to TRBJ2-7, with 14 bases matching TRBD2. The CDR3 extends over 16 amino acids. Germline V gene data show CDR1 as SGHTA and CDR2 as FQGNSA. Unmatched junction bases numbered 6, after V lost 4 bases and J lost 4 bases. The CDR3 region is CASSSPTSGRVYEQYF. Here the CDR3 DNA reads TGTGCCAGCAGCTCGCCGACTAGCGGGAGGGTATACGAGCAGTACTTC.

The chain combines TRBV2 with TRBJ1-6; 9 nucleotides line up with TRBD1. The length of the CDR3 is 16 residues. From germline, CDR1 is SNHLY and CDR2 FYNNEI. J lost 7 bases, V lost 6 bases, and 10 bases had no gene match. The CDR3 DNA reads TGTGCCAGCAGCAAACAGGGGGCGACCACGAATTCACCCCTCCACTTT. It specifies CASSKQGATTNSPLHF.

This clone was observed a single time. The chain recombines TRBV5-1 with TRBJ2-3, with 10 bases matching TRBD1. The CDR3 sequence is 14 residues long. Germline values: CDR1 SGHRS, CDR2 YFSETQ. After removal of 5 bases from V and 4 bases from J, the junction contained 4 bases not matched to a gene. CDR3 loop: CASRMDRGADTQYF. DNA for the CDR3: TGCGCCAGCAGGATGGACAGGGGGGCAGATACGCAGTATTTT. The full variable domain, with the rest looked up from reference TRBV5-1 and TRBJ2-3, is KAGVTQTPRYLIKTRGQQVTLSCSPISGHRSVSWYQQTPGQGLQFLFEYFSETQRNKGNFPGRFSGRQFSNSRSEMNVSTLELGDSALYLCASRMDRGADTQYFGPGTRLTVL.

The chain has TRBV28 and TRBJ1-4; D unresolved. The CDR3 is 13 amino acids. V was cut by 3 bases and J by 8 bases, with 10 bases left in between. In germline, CDR1 is MDHEN, CDR2 SYDVKM. In DNA, the CDR3 is TGTGCCAGCAGTTTGGGCAGGTTAGAAAAACTGTTTTTT. This codes for CASSLGRLEKLFF.

This clone was detected a few times. The chain carries TRBV6-5 and TRBJ1-3; D ambiguous. This CDR3 is built from 14 residues. Germline V gene lookup returns CDR1 MNHEY and CDR2 SVGAGI. Trimming cost V 8 bases and J 0 bases, with 11 bases left between them. In DNA, the CDR3 is TGTGCCAGCCAAATCGGACGCTCTGGAAACACCATATATTTT. Protein sequence: CASQIGRSGNTIYF.

The rearrangement links TRBV28 to TRBJ2-5; 12 bases line up with TRBD2. This CDR3 spans 16 amino acids. J lost 5 bases, V lost 2 bases, and 6 bases had no gene match. Germline-derived CDR1 and CDR2 are MDHEN and SYDVKM. The CDR3 protein is CASSLLAGGPWETQYF. The CDR3 nucleotides are TGTGCCAGCAGTTTACTAGCGGGAGGGCCTTGGGAGACCCAGTACTTC.

This clone was observed a single time. This chain uses TRBV11-1 with TRBJ1-5; possible D gene TRBD1, 5 bases. Deletions cut 5 bases from V and 3 bases from J, with 11 bases between. Germline V gene data show CDR1 as SGHAT and CDR2 as FQDESV (reference sequence). The CDR3 extends over 14 amino acids. In DNA form, the CDR3 reads TGTGCCAGCAGCCAGGGACGGCTCAATCAGCCCCAGCATTTT. As protein: CASSQGRLNQPQHF.

This rearrangement joins TRBV2 to TRBJ1-2; possible D gene TRBD1, 5 bases. With 4 bases removed from V and 7 bases from J, the gap between germline ends came to 10 bases. The CDR3 loop spans 12 amino acids. Germline CDR1 is SNHLY and CDR2 is FYNNEI. DNA for the CDR3: TGTGCCAGCAGTGTCGGCCAGGGTGGCTACACCTTC. This sequence encodes CASSVGQGGYTF.

V gene TRBV5-1 combines with J gene TRBJ2-3; perhaps TRBD1 as D (5 bases). The V and J ends lost 2 bases and 6 bases respectively, with 10 bases between them. CDR1 and CDR2 (germline): SGHRS, YFSETQ. This CDR3 contains 13 residues. CDR3 nucleotides: TGCGCCAGCAGCTTCTCAGGGCCCGATACGCAGTATTTT. It specifies CASSFSGPDTQYF.

The rearrangement joins TRBV5-1 to TRBJ1-3; D unclear. Germline values: CDR1 SGHRS, CDR2 YFSETQ. V lost 0 bases, J lost 2 bases, and 6 bases lay in between. The CDR3 spans 14 residues. The CDR3: CASSLAPTGNTIYF. The CDR3 bases are TGCGCCAGCAGCTTGGCACCGACTGGAAACACCATATATTTT.

The gene calls are TRBV7-3 and TRBJ2-7; 7 positions agree with TRBD1. Germline values: CDR1 SGHTA, CDR2 FQGTGA. V was clipped by 2 bases and J by 2 bases; unmatched bases: 3. The CDR3 has 14 residues. CDR3: CASSLGTVPYEQYF. The CDR3 DNA sequence: TGTGCCAGCAGCTTAGGGACAGTCCCCTACGAGCAGTACTTC. The full variable domain, with the rest looked up from reference TRBV7-3 and TRBJ2-7, is GAGVSQTPSNKVTEKGKYVELRCDPISGHTALYWYRQSLGQGPEFLIYFQGTGAADDSGLPNDRFFAVRPEGSVSTLKIQRTERGDSAVYLCASSLGTVPYEQYFGPGTRLTVT.

The chain carries TRBV10-1 and TRBJ1-1; D is perhaps TRBD1 (6 bases). This CDR3 region has 13 residues. Germline V gene data show CDR1 as WNHNN and CDR2 as SYGVQD (reference sequence). Trimming shortened V by 4 bases and J by 5 bases, and 11 bases separated the two germline ends. In nucleotides, the CDR3 is TGCGCCAGCAGTGTGGTACAGGGAACTGAAGCTTTCTTT. Encoded protein: CASSVVQGTEAFF.

The rearrangement joins TRBV18 to TRBJ1-2; no clear D. CDR1 is KGHSH, CDR2 LQKENI, per germline. The V gene lost 2 bases and the J gene lost 4 bases, with 14 bases spanning the gap. The CDR3 has 15 residues. CDR3 region: CASSPGQSGSYGYTF. CDR3 coding DNA: TGTGCCAGCTCACCAGGGCAGTCGGGGAGCTATGGCTACACCTTC.

This clone was found once. The chain joins TRBV9 to TRBJ2-7, with 14 bases aligning to TRBD2. J lost 6 bases, V lost 2 bases, and 4 bases had no gene match. This CDR3 contains 15 residues. The germline V gene has CDR1 SGDLS and CDR2 YYNGEE. CDR3 in amino acids: CASSVGLAGVGEQYF. Written as DNA, the CDR3 is TGTGCCAGCAGCGTGGGACTAGCGGGAGTAGGCGAGCAGTACTTC.

The chain joins TRBV10-1 to TRBJ2-3; 8 nucleotides agree with TRBD2. V lost 0 bases and J lost 4; bases outside the gene matches: 3. The CDR3 covers 15 residues. Germline CDR1 WNHNN, CDR2 SYGVQD (reference sequence). The CDR3 bases are TGCGCCAGCAGTGAGTCGGGGACTAGATCAGATACGCAGTATTTT. As protein: CASSESGTRSDTQYF.

This sequence joins TRBV27 and TRBJ1-4, with D tentatively TRBD1 (5 bases). Germline V CDR1 and CDR2: MNHEY, SMNVEV (reference sequence). V dropped 5 bases and J dropped 4 bases, with 11 bases sitting between them. This CDR3 is built from 14 residues. CDR3 nucleotide sequence: TGTGCCAGCAGTAGGGGAGGGGATAATGAAAAACTGTTTTTT. Its translation is CASSRGGDNEKLFF.

The V gene is TRBV10-3, the J gene TRBJ2-2, with 7 bases aligning to TRBD2. CDR3 length equals 15 residues. V lost 6 bases to trimming and J lost 0 bases; unmatched junction nucleotides: 4. CDR1 is ENHRY, CDR2 SYGVKD, per germline. The CDR3 DNA is TGTGCCATCAGGGCGCGGGGGACGAACACCGGGGAGCTGTTTTTT. Residues: CAIRARGTNTGELFF.

This clone has a single count. This chain joins TRBV3-1 (or the pseudogene TRBV3-2) and TRBJ1-1; D might be TRBD1 (5 bases). Germline assignment: CDR1 LGHDT and CDR2 YNNKEL (reference sequence). V was clipped by 4 bases and J by 4 bases, with 16 bases between them. The CDR3 is made up of 15 amino acids. DNA for the CDR3: TGTGCCAGCAGCCCCCCCGGGGGGTTTGGCACTGAAGCTTTCTTT. Translated: CASSPPGGFGTEAFF.